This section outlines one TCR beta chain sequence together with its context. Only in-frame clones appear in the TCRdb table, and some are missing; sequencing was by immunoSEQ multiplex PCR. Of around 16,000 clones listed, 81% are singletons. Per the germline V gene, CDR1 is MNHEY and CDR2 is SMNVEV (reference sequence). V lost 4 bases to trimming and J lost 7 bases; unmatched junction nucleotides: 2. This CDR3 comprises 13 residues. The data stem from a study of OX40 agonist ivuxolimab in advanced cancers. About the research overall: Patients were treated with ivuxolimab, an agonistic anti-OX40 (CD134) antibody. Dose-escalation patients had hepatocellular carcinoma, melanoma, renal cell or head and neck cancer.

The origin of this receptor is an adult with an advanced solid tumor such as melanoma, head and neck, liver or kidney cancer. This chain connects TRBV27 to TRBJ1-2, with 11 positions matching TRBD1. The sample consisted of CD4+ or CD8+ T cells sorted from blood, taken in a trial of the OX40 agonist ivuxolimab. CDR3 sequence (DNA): TGTGCCAGCAGTTCCGGGACAGGGGGTGGCTACACCTTC. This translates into CASSSGTGGGYTF.